This paragraph covers one T cell receptor (beta chain) sequence. The data were taken from a study of blood T cell repertoires in COVID-19. Study information: Some COVID-19 samples were acute and others convalescent; all came from the United States, Italy and Spain. From T cells, B-cell-depleted T cells, or PBMCs came the material, which was cDNA or gDNA.

Seattle participants joined during active infection and were tracked over time. The length of the CDR3 is 14 residues. Deletions cut 4 bases from V and 4 bases from J, with 13 bases between. Germline V gives CDR1 MNHEY, CDR2 SVGEGT. Per the study methods: Reference gene primer amplification yielded estimated nucleated cell counts. TCRdb's table, derived via immunoSEQ multiplex PCR, lists solely in-frame clones and lacks some. D and trimming come from the DNA, and the V and J calls and clone size come from that table. The repertoire consists of fewer than 500,000 clones, with roughly 90% occurring once and the leading ten covering roughly 0.78%.

V usage is TRBV6-2 or TRBV6-3 and J usage is TRBJ2-5; tentatively, D is TRBD2 (5 bases). Sequenced material: peripheral blood. This sequence originates from a man between 18 and 35 years old with COVID-19, enrolled during active disease. This CDR3 reads CASSSNRDRETQYF. The CDR3 DNA reads as TGTGCCAGCAGTTCCAACCGGGATCGAGAGACCCAGTACTTC.